This T cell receptor (beta chain) is drawn from a study of cytomegalovirus exposure and HLA in healthy donors. In this sample, this clone turned up once. CDR3 size: 18 residues. V was pared by 5 bases and J by 0 bases, with 8 bases of the junction left unmatched. CDR1 and CDR2 from the germline V gene are SGHRS and YFSETQ. Vbeta (60) and Jbeta (13) primers were used in the PCR. Profiling relied on immunoSEQ multiplex PCR, and the TCRdb table lists in-frame clones only, not all of them. The sample shows approximately 89,000 clones, approximately 76% of them seen only once. This receptor was obtained from a male donor in good health and CMV-seronegative. The rearrangement uses TRBV5-1 and TRBJ2-1, with 13 bases fitting TRBD2. Material: PBMCs. The CDR3 loop reads CASSLRGLAGPSYNEQFF. CDR3 in DNA: TGCGCCAGCAGTTTGAGGGGACTAGCGGGGCCCTCCTACAATGAGCAGTTCTTC.